These 32 T cell receptor beta chains originate from one sample sequenced in a study of technical replicates of blood from a few donors. Profiling relied on immunoSEQ multiplex PCR, and the TCRdb table lists in-frame clones only, not all of them. Found here are roughly 60,000 clones, around 92% of them singletons; the top ten hold about 3.9%. Sequenced material: PBMCs. The receptors derive from a human donor in good health. Some clones in this sample may be carry-over from other donors' samples.

This chain links TRBV27 with TRBJ1-1, with TRBD1 identical over 12 bases. The germline V gene encodes CDR1 MNHEY and CDR2 SMNVEV (reference sequence). CDR3 length: 15 residues. With V trimmed by 5 bases and J by 11 bases, 12 bases remained unmatched. CDR3 sequence (DNA): TGTGCCAGCAGTCCTCGGGACAGGGGGCTAGGGGTTGCTTTCTTT. It encodes CASSPRDRGLGVAFF.

The chain couples TRBV30 to TRBJ2-2, with TRBD1 matching 7 bases. V lost 3 bases, J lost 1 base, and 8 bases stayed unmatched. Germline V lookup: CDR1 GTSNPN, CDR2 SVGIG (reference sequence). This CDR3 comprises 16 residues. The CDR3 is CAWSRQGYLNTGELFF. The CDR3, as DNA: TGTGCCTGGAGCAGACAGGGATACTTGAACACCGGGGAGCTGTTTTTT.

The chain couples TRBV27 to TRBJ1-1; 8 positions match TRBD1. Germline values: CDR1 MNHEY, CDR2 SMNVEV (reference sequence). Trimming took 4 bases from V and 4 from J; bases not matched to a gene: 5. The CDR3 has 14 amino acids. The CDR3 is CASSSGQVFTEAFF. The CDR3 bases are TGTGCCAGCAGTTCGGGACAGGTGTTCACTGAAGCTTTCTTT.

The chain links TRBV19 to TRBJ2-7; D gene uncertain. Germline V gene sequence: CDR1 LNHDA, CDR2 SQIVND (reference sequence). The CDR3 covers 17 residues. Trimming took off 1 base at V and 5 bases at J, with 21 bases between the two ends. This CDR3 reads CASSIGLGVGVVDEQYF. In DNA, the CDR3 is TGTGCCAGTAGTATAGGCTTGGGCGTGGGCGTGGTGGACGAGCAGTACTTC.

In its sample, this clone was seen once. The chain couples TRBV5-4 to TRBJ1-5; no definite D call. The CDR3 is made up of 15 amino acids. Per the germline V gene, CDR1 is SGHNT and CDR2 is YYREEE (reference sequence). The ends were cut back, 1 base at V and 0 bases at J, with 8 bases in the middle. CDR3 in DNA: TGTGCCAGCAGCTTGCAGGAAGTTAGCAATCAGCCCCAGCATTTT. Translation gives CASSLQEVSNQPQHF.

Details on this clone: Additional DNA sequences in this sample encode the identical CDR3. CDR3 protein: CASSPRGSGGETQYF. CDR3 DNA: TGTGCCAGCAGCCCGAGGGGTAGCGGTGGGGAGACCCAGTACTTC. The chain combines TRBV7-2 with TRBJ2-5, with a weak D call TRBD2 (6 bases). The CDR3 totals 15 residues. CDR1 is SGHTA, CDR2 FQGNSA, per germline. Deletions cut 5 bases from V and 5 bases from J, with 18 bases between.

This clone has only a few counts. V gene TRBV28 combines with J gene TRBJ2-5, with 9 bases lining up with TRBD2. The ends lost 4 bases at V and 5 bases at J; junction bases unmatched: 17. Germline CDR1 and CDR2: MDHEN and SYDVKM. This CDR3 region has 18 residues. CDR3 in DNA: TGTGCCAGCAGTTCCGCCCGGGTTGCGGGAGGGCCTCGGGAGACCCAGTACTTC. Its protein is CASSSARVAGGPRETQYF.

The rearrangement uses TRBV5-4 and TRBJ1-2; 8 bases map to TRBD1. Germline V CDR1 and CDR2: SGHNT, YYREEE (reference sequence). V lost 2 bases, J lost 0 bases, and 6 bases stayed unmatched. This CDR3 spans 16 amino acids. This chain's CDR3 is CASSFKPDRANYGYTF. The CDR3 bases are TGTGCCAGCAGCTTTAAACCGGACAGGGCTAACTATGGCTACACCTTC.

This clone appeared a single time. The J gene is TRBJ2-4, the V gene TRBV7-9; the match to TRBD1 covers 10 bases. The CDR3 extends over 16 amino acids. Trimming took 5 bases from V and 1 from J; bases not matched to a gene: 5. Germline-derived CDR1 and CDR2 are SEHNR and FQNEAQ (reference sequence). CDR3 bases: TGTGCCAGCAGCGAGAGGGGACAGGGGGCCAAAAACATTCAGTACTTC. It specifies CASSERGQGAKNIQYF.

The V gene is TRBV4-2, the J gene TRBJ2-5; unclear D gene. The CDR3 runs 15 residues. V lost 1 base and J 4 bases, leaving 13 bases between the germline ends. Germline lookup yields CDR1 LGHNA and CDR2 YNFKEQ. The CDR3 DNA reads as TGTGCCAGCAGCCAAGGAACCTTCCAGCGAGAGACCCAGTACTTC. Amino acid sequence: CASSQGTFQRETQYF.

J is TRBJ1-2 and V is TRBV2, with D unresolved. There are 18 residues in the CDR3. V lost 4 bases and J 7 bases, leaving 28 bases between the germline ends. Germline V gene sequence: CDR1 SNHLY, CDR2 FYNNEI. The CDR3 protein is CASSAWPKPAGEDFGYTF. The CDR3 bases are TGTGCCAGCAGTGCCTGGCCCAAACCGGCGGGAGAGGATTTTGGCTACACCTTC.

Regarding this clone: This same CDR3 is encoded by further DNA sequences in the sample. This chain links TRBV5-1 with TRBJ2-2, with a weak D call TRBD2 (6 bases). V was pared by 2 bases and J by 6 bases, with 14 bases between. The CDR3 runs to 15 residues. Germline V lookup: CDR1 SGHRS, CDR2 YFSETQ. CDR3 nucleotide sequence: TGCGCCAGCAGCTTAGACGCGGGGAGCCCCGGGGAGCTGTTTTTT. Amino acids: CASSLDAGSPGELFF.

The chain carries TRBV7-8 and TRBJ1-3, with a tentative D call TRBD1 (6 bases). V was cut by 5 bases and J by 5 bases, with 19 bases left in between. Germline V gene data show CDR1 as SGHVS and CDR2 as FQNEAQ. The CDR3 runs 16 residues. The CDR3 DNA follows: TGTGCCAGCAGCCCCCTCCGGGGGGCAATGAGAAACACCATATATTTT. It specifies CASSPLRGAMRNTIYF.

The chain links TRBV7-9 to TRBJ1-2, with unresolved D. Trimming took 1 base from V and 1 from J, leaving 16 bases between them. CDR1 is SEHNR, CDR2 FQNEAQ, per germline (reference sequence). The CDR3 totals 17 residues. The CDR3, as DNA: TGTGCCAGCAGCTTAGTTATTGGCAGGCAAAGTAACTATGGCTACACCTTC. It encodes CASSLVIGRQSNYGYTF.

This clone was detected only once. The chain uses TRBV6-1 and TRBJ2-1; 13 bases are a match to TRBD2. V shed 4 bases and J 7 bases; nucleotides not matched to a gene: 4. Germline V gene sequence: CDR1 MNHNS, CDR2 SASEGT. The CDR3 runs to 15 residues. Written as DNA, the CDR3 is TGTGCCAGCAGTGTCGGGACTAGCGGGGCAAATGAGCAGTTCTTC. It codes for CASSVGTSGANEQFF.

The rearrangement joins TRBV10-1 to TRBJ2-7, with 9 bases matching TRBD1. Germline V gives CDR1 WNHNN, CDR2 SYGVQD (reference sequence). This CDR3 contains 13 residues. Losses at the gene ends were 6 bases for V and 3 bases for J; bases not matched to a gene: 3. The CDR3 loop reads CASRWDRVYEQYF. CDR3 DNA sequence: TGCGCCAGCAGATGGGACAGGGTCTACGAGCAGTACTTC.

This chain links TRBV4-3 with TRBJ2-2; TRBD2 matches at 10 bases. The germline gives CDR1 LGHNA, CDR2 YSLEER. V lost 4 bases, J lost 4 bases, and 3 bases stayed unmatched. The CDR3 consists of 15 residues. Here the CDR3 reads CASSPGLAVTGELFF. CDR3 nucleotide sequence: TGCGCCAGCAGCCCTGGACTAGCGGTCACCGGGGAGCTGTTTTTT.

CDR3 protein: CSVVPRGTEKLFF. In DNA, the CDR3 is TGCAGCGTTGTGCCTCGGGGGACTGAAAAACTGTTTTTT. The V call is TRBV29-1, the J call TRBJ1-4; D possibly corresponds to TRBD1 (5 bases). CDR3 size: 13 residues. V gave up 4 bases and J gave up 7 bases, with 13 bases separating them. The V gene's germline CDR1 is SQVTM and CDR2 ANQGSEA.

The genes are TRBV7-9 and TRBJ2-3, with 10 bases identical to TRBD2. After removal of 3 bases from V and 0 bases from J, the junction contained 12 bases not matched to a gene. CDR1 and CDR2 (germline): SEHNR, FQNEAQ (reference sequence). This CDR3 is 19 amino acids long. The CDR3 region is CASSFEALAGPASTDTQYF. Written as DNA, the CDR3 is TGTGCCAGCAGCTTTGAGGCACTAGCGGGACCCGCTAGCACAGATACGCAGTATTTT.

The chain carries TRBV7-2 and TRBJ1-4; D unresolved. Deletions cut 5 bases from V and 0 bases from J, with 10 bases between. This CDR3 has 15 amino acids. Germline CDR1 reads SGHTA; CDR2 reads FQGNSA. CDR3 in DNA: TGTGCCAGCAGCACCGGGTCCACAACTAATGAAAAACTGTTTTTT. Its translation is CASSTGSTTNEKLFF. The full variable domain, in which reference TRBV7-2 and TRBJ1-4 provide the parts outside the CDR3, is GAGVSQSPSNKVTEKGKDVELRCDPISGHTALYWYRQSLGQGLEFLIYFQGNSAPDKSGLPSDRFSAERTGGSVSTLTIQRTQQEDSAVYLCASSTGSTTNEKLFFGSGTQLSVL.

This chain connects TRBV7-2 to TRBJ2-3, with 7 positions matching TRBD2. The trim removed 2 bases at V and 5 bases at J, leaving 19 bases unmatched. The CDR3 length is 19 residues. Germline CDR1 SGHTA, CDR2 FQGNSA. CDR3 bases: TGTGCCAGCAGCTTATACCCTGACGACCGGGCGGGGAGGGTAGATACGCAGTATTTT. This encodes CASSLYPDDRAGRVDTQYF.

The chain joins TRBV5-1 to TRBJ2-7; 9 nucleotides align to TRBD1. The CDR3 runs to 17 residues. V trimming: 3 bases; J trimming: 2 bases; junction bases outside the gene matches: 12. The germline gives CDR1 SGHRS, CDR2 YFSETQ. This CDR3 reads CASSSITGTGHAYEQYF. In DNA form, the CDR3 reads TGCGCCAGCAGCTCGATTACCGGGACAGGGCATGCCTACGAGCAGTACTTC.

The rearrangement joins TRBV7-3 to TRBJ1-1; D is undetermined. The CDR3 spans 19 residues. Per the germline V gene, CDR1 is SGHTA and CDR2 is FQGTGA. Between the trimmed V and J ends, which lost 1 base and 0 bases, there was a span of 21 bases. In DNA, the CDR3 is TGTGCCAGCAGCTTAAAATTGCCGGGATGGGTCGGCATGAACACTGAAGCTTTCTTT. Translated: CASSLKLPGWVGMNTEAFF.

The chain employs TRBV7-3 and TRBJ1-1; D possibly corresponds to TRBD1 (6 bases). CDR1 and CDR2 (germline): SGHTA, FQGTGA. V gave up 0 bases and J gave up 6 bases, with 20 bases separating them. This CDR3 comprises 17 residues. The CDR3 region is CASSLTSRRDKYPEAFF. CDR3 bases: TGTGCCAGCAGCTTAACTTCGCGTCGGGACAAGTACCCTGAAGCTTTCTTT.

The V gene is TRBV7-9, the J gene TRBJ2-7; D possibly corresponds to TRBD1 (6 bases). The germline V gene has CDR1 SEHNR and CDR2 FQNEAQ (reference sequence). Trimming took 5 bases from V and 0 from J, leaving 11 bases between them. The length of the CDR3 is 14 residues. CDR3: CASSPRDNSYEQYF. The DNA for the CDR3 is TGTGCCAGCAGCCCAAGGGACAACTCCTACGAGCAGTACTTC.

V and J are TRBV4-1 and TRBJ1-5, with D hard to call. The germline V gene encodes CDR1 MGHRA and CDR2 YSYEKL. CDR3 size: 14 residues. Trimming stripped 2 bases from V and 0 bases from J, with 5 bases between. The CDR3 loop is CASSQRFSNQPQHF. DNA of the CDR3: TGCGCCAGCAGCCAACGGTTTAGCAATCAGCCCCAGCATTTT.

Only one count was recorded for this clone. The chain recombines TRBV7-8 with TRBJ1-5; D may be TRBD1 (5 bases). Deletions cut 7 bases from V and 4 bases from J, with 14 bases between. Germline values: CDR1 SGHVS, CDR2 FQNEAQ. The CDR3 spans 14 residues. DNA of the CDR3: TGTGCCAGCAACTGGCAGGGTGGAAATCAGCCCCAGCATTTT. Translation gives CASNWQGGNQPQHF. The entire variable domain, with the rest obtained from reference TRBV7-8 and TRBJ1-5, is as follows: GAGVSQSPRYKVAKRGQDVALRCDPISGHVSLFWYQQALGQGPEFLTYFQNEAQLDKSGLPSDRFFAERPEGSVSTLKIQRTQQEDSAVYLCASNWQGGNQPQHFGDGTRLSIL.

The chain recombines TRBV30 with TRBJ1-2, with no clear D. This CDR3 contains 12 residues. V lost 0 bases to trimming and J lost 8 bases, with 10 bases between them. Germline CDR1 is GTSNPN and CDR2 is SVGIG (reference sequence). As DNA, the CDR3 is TGTGCCTGGAGTGTAACGAGCCAAGGCTACACCTTC. It encodes CAWSVTSQGYTF.

The chain joins TRBV27 to TRBJ1-5; TRBD1 aligns across 8 bases. CDR1 is MNHEY and CDR2 is SMNVEV in the germline V gene (reference sequence). Unmatched junction bases numbered 8, after V lost 10 bases and J lost 6 bases. The CDR3 is made up of 13 amino acids. CDR3 amino acids: CATRDRGGQPQHF. CDR3 coding DNA: TGTGCCACCCGAGACAGGGGAGGTCAGCCCCAGCATTTT.

V and J are TRBV15 and TRBJ2-5; TRBD2 matches 8 bases. The ends lost 4 bases at V and 1 base at J; junction bases unmatched: 5. Germline V gene sequence: CDR1 LNHNV, CDR2 YYDKDF (reference sequence). The CDR3 spans 15 residues. The DNA of the CDR3 is TGTGCCACCAGCATGGGCGGGGGGCTCCAAGAGACCCAGTACTTC. Translated: CATSMGGGLQETQYF.

V gene TRBV7-9 combines with J gene TRBJ2-7, with D possibly TRBD2 on 6 matching bases. The germline V gene has CDR1 SEHNR and CDR2 FQNEAQ (reference sequence). The CDR3 runs to 14 residues. Trimming cost V 1 base and J 0 bases, with 7 bases left between them. CDR3 protein: CASSLGTTSYEQYF. The CDR3 DNA is TGTGCCAGCAGCTTAGGGACTACCTCCTACGAGCAGTACTTC.

The chain employs TRBV7-2 and TRBJ1-2; D uncertain. The V gene lost 4 bases and the J gene lost 2 bases, with 11 bases spanning the gap. Germline CDR1 reads SGHTA; CDR2 reads FQGNSA. The CDR3 consists of 14 residues. The CDR3 is CASSSTTYNYGYTF. CDR3 in DNA: TGTGCCAGCAGCTCCACCACCTACAACTATGGCTACACCTTC.